These T cell receptor beta chains were read from a single sample in a study of T cell clusters in autoimmune cytopenias. Following a re-call of the multiplex PCR reads, TCRdb has one entry per CDR3 protein and lacks DNA. The repertoire table contains around 2,000 distinct CDR3 sequences. Separately, the same data were catalogued under a study of T cell repertoires in aging, cancer and after chemotherapy.

Sequenced: peripheral blood. All receptors come from a human donor in good health. The CDR3 runs from the conserved cysteine through the conserved F or W. Fields, in order: V gene, J gene, clone size, CDR3 length, CDR3 protein. Rows give clone size only sometimes, using once, few, many, or a class for an expanded clone.

v_call: TRBV7-2; j_call: TRBJ2-2; clone_size: medium-sized; cdr3_length: 15; cdr3_aa: CASSLGVRGSGELFF
v_call: TRBV19; j_call: TRBJ1-6; clone_size: large; cdr3_length: 15; cdr3_aa: CASSIGRGPNSPLHF
v_call: TRBV18; j_call: TRBJ2-3; clone_size: large; cdr3_length: 13; cdr3_aa: CASSPVSTDTQYF
v_call: TRBV14; j_call: TRBJ2-5; clone_size: medium-sized; cdr3_length: 16; cdr3_aa: CASSHPRGGIQETQYF
v_call: TRBV5-4; j_call: TRBJ2-1; clone_size: medium-sized; cdr3_length: 12; cdr3_aa: CASSLVYNEQFF
v_call: TRBV15; j_call: TRBJ1-1; clone_size: medium-sized; cdr3_length: 14; cdr3_aa: CATSRDWITTEAFF
v_call: TRBV7-2; j_call: TRBJ2-5; clone_size: medium-sized; cdr3_length: 14; cdr3_aa: CASSQGHAPETQYF
v_call: TRBV19; j_call: TRBJ1-2; clone_size: -; cdr3_length: 17; cdr3_aa: CASSIPGQGIPHYGYTF
v_call: TRBV6-5; j_call: TRBJ1-4; clone_size: medium-sized; cdr3_length: 15; cdr3_aa: CASASLGQRNEKLFF
v_call: TRBV25-1; j_call: TRBJ1-2; clone_size: -; cdr3_length: 16; cdr3_aa: CASLDPTNGGIGGYTF
v_call: TRBV18; j_call: TRBJ1-2; clone_size: medium-sized; cdr3_length: 12; cdr3_aa: CASSPAQMGYTF
v_call: TRBV11-2; j_call: TRBJ1-2; clone_size: medium-sized; cdr3_length: 12; cdr3_aa: CASSQVLSGYTF
v_call: TRBV18; j_call: TRBJ1-2; clone_size: medium-sized; cdr3_length: 15; cdr3_aa: CASSTLDRGYDGYTF
v_call: TRBV18; j_call: TRBJ1-4; clone_size: medium-sized; cdr3_length: 14; cdr3_aa: CASSQGLSSEKLFF
v_call: TRBV7-9; j_call: TRBJ1-6; clone_size: medium-sized; cdr3_length: 17; cdr3_aa: CASSTLTGTLWSSPLHF
v_call: TRBV6-4; j_call: TRBJ2-3; clone_size: medium-sized; cdr3_length: 16; cdr3_aa: CASSETSGGSTDTQYF
v_call: TRBV6-2/TRBV6-3; j_call: TRBJ2-7; clone_size: medium-sized; cdr3_length: 17; cdr3_aa: CASRLTPLAESSYEQYF
v_call: TRBV12-3/TRBV12-4; j_call: TRBJ2-7; clone_size: -; cdr3_length: 15; cdr3_aa: CASSLLAGGSYEQYF
v_call: TRBV12-3/TRBV12-4; j_call: TRBJ2-7; clone_size: medium-sized; cdr3_length: 15; cdr3_aa: CASSKGDRGPYEQYF
v_call: TRBV29-1; j_call: TRBJ2-1; clone_size: -; cdr3_length: 15; cdr3_aa: CSVRGQGNTYNEQFF
v_call: TRBV27; j_call: TRBJ2-3; clone_size: -; cdr3_length: 19; cdr3_aa: CASSRPGLAGRVDTDTQYF
v_call: TRBV6-6; j_call: TRBJ1-2; clone_size: -; cdr3_length: 14; cdr3_aa: CASRPGQGGYGYTF
v_call: TRBV7-9; j_call: TRBJ2-2; clone_size: -; cdr3_length: 15; cdr3_aa: CASSPPGVDTGELFF
v_call: TRBV7-6; j_call: TRBJ1-5; clone_size: medium-sized; cdr3_length: 15; cdr3_aa: CASSGDSNSNQPQHF
v_call: TRBV27; j_call: TRBJ2-3; clone_size: medium-sized; cdr3_length: 18; cdr3_aa: CASSSYPWTSGGKDTQYF
v_call: TRBV20-1; j_call: TRBJ2-1; clone_size: medium-sized; cdr3_length: 15; cdr3_aa: CSARDSGRDGSEQFF
v_call: TRBV7-9; j_call: TRBJ2-7; clone_size: medium-sized; cdr3_length: 14; cdr3_aa: CASRGSGGTYEQYF
v_call: TRBV11-1; j_call: TRBJ2-5; clone_size: large; cdr3_length: 13; cdr3_aa: CASSLVAQETQYF
v_call: TRBV7-3; j_call: TRBJ1-6; clone_size: -; cdr3_length: 15; cdr3_aa: CASSLRQGGRSPLHF
v_call: TRBV20-1; j_call: TRBJ2-1; clone_size: -; cdr3_length: 15; cdr3_aa: CSARARGGNYNEQFF
v_call: TRBV19; j_call: TRBJ1-2; clone_size: -; cdr3_length: 18; cdr3_aa: CASSASSGRLGTMGGYTF
v_call: TRBV19; j_call: TRBJ2-3; clone_size: large; cdr3_length: 13; cdr3_aa: CASRAPGTDTQYF